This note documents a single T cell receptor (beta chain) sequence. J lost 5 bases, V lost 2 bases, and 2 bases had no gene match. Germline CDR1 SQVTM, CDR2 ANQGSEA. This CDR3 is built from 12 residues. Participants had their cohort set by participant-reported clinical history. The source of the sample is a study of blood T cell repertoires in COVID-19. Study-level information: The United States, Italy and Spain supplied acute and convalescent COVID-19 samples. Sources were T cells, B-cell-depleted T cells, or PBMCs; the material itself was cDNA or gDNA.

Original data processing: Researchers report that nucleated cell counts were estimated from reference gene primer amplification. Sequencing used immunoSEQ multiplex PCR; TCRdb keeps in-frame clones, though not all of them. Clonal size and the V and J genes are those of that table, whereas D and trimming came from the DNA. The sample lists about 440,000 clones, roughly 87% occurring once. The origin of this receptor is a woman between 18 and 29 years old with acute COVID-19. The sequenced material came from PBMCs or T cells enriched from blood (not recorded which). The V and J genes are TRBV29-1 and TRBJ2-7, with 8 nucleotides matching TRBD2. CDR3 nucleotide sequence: TGCAGCGTTGAAAGCGGGAGTAACGAGCAGTACTTC. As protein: CSVESGSNEQYF.